This T cell receptor (beta chain) came from a study of CD8+ T cells in alopecia areata. Study observations and caveats: Normal-skin resident alphabeta T cells also appear among scalp sample sequences.

A word on this clone: Its matching antigen is unknown. Gene names and germline refer to mouse. The read halts 4 residues ahead of the CDR3 end, with the missing end drawn from the germline J gene.

This CDR3 is 16 amino acids long. Trimming took 2 bases from V and 0 from J; bases not matched to a gene: 4. Germline V gene lookup returns CDR1 NNHDY and CDR2 SYVADS. Reverse transcribed after extraction, RNA yielded cDNA as the sequencing template. Profiled with immunoSEQ multiplex PCR; TCRdb holds only in-frame clones, not every one. The sample presents around 100,000 clones, none singletons. The sample taken for sequencing was lesional skin. This receptor was obtained from a C3H/HeJ mouse with alopecia areata. MHC haplotype of the mouse line: H2-k. The V call is TRBV13-3, the J call TRBJ1-4, with 7 nucleotides matching TRBD1. Partial CDR3 DNA: TGTGCCAGCAGTGAATGGGGACAGATTTCCAACGAA. It translates to CASSEWGQISNE. The CDR3 in full is CASSEWGQISNERLFF.